This T cell receptor (beta chain) was observed in a study of blood T cell repertoires in COVID-19. Study in general: Italy, Spain and the United States were the sources of the convalescent and acute COVID-19 samples. Sources were T cells, B-cell-depleted T cells, or PBMCs; the material itself was cDNA or gDNA.

The CDR3 has 16 residues. The germline V gene has CDR1 MNHNY and CDR2 SVGAGI (reference sequence). With V trimmed by 5 bases and J by 5 bases, 14 bases remained unmatched. This table comes from immunoSEQ multiplex PCR, and its TCRdb copy is limited to in-frame clones, with some not included. The sample includes 63,000 or so clones, around 84% of them seen just once. Input material: peripheral blood. The source of this sequence is a human donor in a cohort sampled during active COVID-19. The J gene is TRBJ1-2, the V gene TRBV6-6; 7 bases are shared with TRBD1. The CDR3 is CASSQPQGGRSYGYTF. Here the CDR3 DNA reads TGTGCCAGCAGTCAGCCCCAGGGGGGTCGGAGTTATGGCTACACCTTC.